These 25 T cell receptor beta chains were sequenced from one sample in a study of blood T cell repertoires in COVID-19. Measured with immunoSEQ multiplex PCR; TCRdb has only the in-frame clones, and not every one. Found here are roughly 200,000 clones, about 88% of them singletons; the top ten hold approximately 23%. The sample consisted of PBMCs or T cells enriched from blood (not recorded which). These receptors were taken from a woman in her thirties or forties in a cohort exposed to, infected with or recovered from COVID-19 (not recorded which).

CDR3: CASREQGGGQGGDTQYF. The CDR3 nucleotides are TGTGCCAGTAGGGAACAGGGCGGCGGGCAGGGTGGAGATACGCAGTATTTT. The gene calls are TRBV19 and TRBJ2-3; D might be TRBD1 (6 bases). Germline V gene data show CDR1 as LNHDA and CDR2 as SQIVND (reference sequence). Trimming removed 6 bases at V and 5 bases at J, with 24 bases between. CDR3 length equals 17 residues. Drawing the rest from reference TRBV19 and TRBJ2-3, the complete variable domain is DGGITQSPKYLFRKEGQNVTLSCEQNLNHDAMYWYRQDPGQGLRLIYYSQIVNDFQKGDIAEGYSVSREKKESFPLTVTSAQKNPTAFYLCASREQGGGQGGDTQYFGPGTRLTVL.

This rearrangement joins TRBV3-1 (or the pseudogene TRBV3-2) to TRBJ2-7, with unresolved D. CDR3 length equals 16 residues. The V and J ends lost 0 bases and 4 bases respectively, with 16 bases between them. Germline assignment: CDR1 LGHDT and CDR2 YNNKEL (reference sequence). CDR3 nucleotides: TGTGCCAGCAGCCAAGATTGGCAGGTTGGATTGTACGAGCAGTACTTC. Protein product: CASSQDWQVGLYEQYF.

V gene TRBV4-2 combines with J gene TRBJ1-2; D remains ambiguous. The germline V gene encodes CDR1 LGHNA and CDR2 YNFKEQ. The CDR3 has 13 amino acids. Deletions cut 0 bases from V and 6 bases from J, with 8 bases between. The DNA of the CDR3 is TGTGCCAGCAGCCAAGAACACGGGAATGGCTACACCTTC. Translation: CASSQEHGNGYTF.

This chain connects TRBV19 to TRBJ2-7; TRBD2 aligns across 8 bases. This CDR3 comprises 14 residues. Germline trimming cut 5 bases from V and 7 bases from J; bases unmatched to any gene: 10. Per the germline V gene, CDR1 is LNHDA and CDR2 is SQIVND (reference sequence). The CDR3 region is CASSLQREPDEQYF. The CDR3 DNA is TGTGCCAGTAGTCTCCAGCGGGAGCCGGATGAGCAGTACTTC.

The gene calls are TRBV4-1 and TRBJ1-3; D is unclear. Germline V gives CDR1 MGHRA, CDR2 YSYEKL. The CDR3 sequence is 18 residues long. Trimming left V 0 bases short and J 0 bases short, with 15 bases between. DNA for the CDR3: TGCGCCAGCAGCCAAGATCCAGGACTTTCTCCCTCTGGAAACACCATATATTTT. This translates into CASSQDPGLSPSGNTIYF.

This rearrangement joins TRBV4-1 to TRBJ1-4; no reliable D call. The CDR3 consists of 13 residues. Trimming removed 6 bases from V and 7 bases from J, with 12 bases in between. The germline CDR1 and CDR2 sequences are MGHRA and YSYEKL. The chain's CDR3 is CASRRQGGEKLFF. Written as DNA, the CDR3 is TGCGCCAGCAGACGGCAAGGAGGTGAAAAACTGTTTTTT.

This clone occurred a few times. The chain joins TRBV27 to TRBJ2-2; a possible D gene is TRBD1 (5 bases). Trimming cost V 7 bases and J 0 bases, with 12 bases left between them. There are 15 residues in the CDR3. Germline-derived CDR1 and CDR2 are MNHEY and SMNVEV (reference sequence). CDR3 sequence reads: CASKLYRTNTGELFF. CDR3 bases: TGTGCCAGCAAGTTATACAGGACGAACACCGGGGAGCTGTTTTTT.

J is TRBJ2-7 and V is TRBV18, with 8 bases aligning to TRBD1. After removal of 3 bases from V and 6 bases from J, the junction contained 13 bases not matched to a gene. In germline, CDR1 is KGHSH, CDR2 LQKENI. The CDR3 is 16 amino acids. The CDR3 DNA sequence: TGTGCCAGCTCACCCGATCCCGGGACAGGCCTTCCCGAGCAGTACTTC. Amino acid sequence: CASSPDPGTGLPEQYF.

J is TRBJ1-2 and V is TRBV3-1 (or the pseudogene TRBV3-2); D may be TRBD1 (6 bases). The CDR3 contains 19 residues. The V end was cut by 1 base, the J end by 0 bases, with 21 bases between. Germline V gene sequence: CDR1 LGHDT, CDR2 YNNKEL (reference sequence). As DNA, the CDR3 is TGTGCCAGCAGCCAAGGATGGGGGGGCCTAACTGATCCTAACTATGGCTACACCTTC. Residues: CASSQGWGGLTDPNYGYTF.

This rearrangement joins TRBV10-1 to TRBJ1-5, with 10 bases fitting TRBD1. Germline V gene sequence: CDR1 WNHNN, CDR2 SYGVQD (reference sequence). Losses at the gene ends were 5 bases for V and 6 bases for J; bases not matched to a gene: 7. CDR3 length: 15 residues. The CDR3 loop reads CASSHRDRGGQPQHF. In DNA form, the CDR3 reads TGCGCCAGCAGTCACCGGGACAGGGGCGGTCAGCCCCAGCATTTT.

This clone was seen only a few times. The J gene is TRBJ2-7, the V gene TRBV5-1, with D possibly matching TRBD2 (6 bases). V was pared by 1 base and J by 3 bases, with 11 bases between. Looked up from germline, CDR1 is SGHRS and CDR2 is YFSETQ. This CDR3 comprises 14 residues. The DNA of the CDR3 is TGCGCCAGCAGCTTGACTGGCGGGGACTACGAGCAGTACTTC. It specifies CASSLTGGDYEQYF. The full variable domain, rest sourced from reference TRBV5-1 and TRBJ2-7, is KAGVTQTPRYLIKTRGQQVTLSCSPISGHRSVSWYQQTPGQGLQFLFEYFSETQRNKGNFPGRFSGRQFSNSRSEMNVSTLELGDSALYLCASSLTGGDYEQYFGPGTRLTVT.

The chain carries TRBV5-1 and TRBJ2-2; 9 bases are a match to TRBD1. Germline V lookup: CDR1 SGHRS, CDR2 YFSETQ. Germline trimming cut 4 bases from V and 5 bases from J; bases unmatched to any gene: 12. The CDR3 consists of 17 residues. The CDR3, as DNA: TGCGCCAGCAGCACCAGGACCGGGACAGGGCGGACCGGGGAGCTGTTTTTT. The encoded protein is CASSTRTGTGRTGELFF.

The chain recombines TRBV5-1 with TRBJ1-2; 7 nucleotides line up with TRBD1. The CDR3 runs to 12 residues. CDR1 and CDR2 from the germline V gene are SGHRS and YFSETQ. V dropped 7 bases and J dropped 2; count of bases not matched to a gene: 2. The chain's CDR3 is CASQGENYGYTF. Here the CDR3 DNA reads TGCGCCAGCCAGGGGGAGAACTATGGCTACACCTTC.

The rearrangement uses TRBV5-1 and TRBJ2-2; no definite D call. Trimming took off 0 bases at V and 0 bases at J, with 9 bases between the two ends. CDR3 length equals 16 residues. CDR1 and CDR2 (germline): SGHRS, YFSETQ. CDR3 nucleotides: TGCGCCAGCAGCTTGGAATGGCAGGCGAACACCGGGGAGCTGTTTTTT. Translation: CASSLEWQANTGELFF.

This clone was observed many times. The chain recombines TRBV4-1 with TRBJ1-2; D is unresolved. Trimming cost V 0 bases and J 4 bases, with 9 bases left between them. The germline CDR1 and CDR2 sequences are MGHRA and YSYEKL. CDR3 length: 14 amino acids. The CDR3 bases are TGCGCCAGCAGCCAAGAGGAGGGTATCTATGGCTACACCTTC. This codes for CASSQEEGIYGYTF.

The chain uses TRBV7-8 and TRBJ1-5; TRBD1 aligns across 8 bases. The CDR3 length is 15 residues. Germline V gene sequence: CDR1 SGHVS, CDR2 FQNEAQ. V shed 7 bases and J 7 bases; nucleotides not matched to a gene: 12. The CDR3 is CASISGTGKGQPQHF. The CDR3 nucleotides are TGTGCCAGCATCTCCGGGACAGGTAAAGGGCAGCCCCAGCATTTT.

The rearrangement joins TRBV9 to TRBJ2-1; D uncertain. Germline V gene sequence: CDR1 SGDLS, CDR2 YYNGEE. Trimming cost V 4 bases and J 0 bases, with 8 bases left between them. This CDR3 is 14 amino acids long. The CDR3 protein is CASSPGASYNEQFF. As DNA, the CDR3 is TGTGCCAGCAGCCCCGGTGCCTCCTACAATGAGCAGTTCTTC.

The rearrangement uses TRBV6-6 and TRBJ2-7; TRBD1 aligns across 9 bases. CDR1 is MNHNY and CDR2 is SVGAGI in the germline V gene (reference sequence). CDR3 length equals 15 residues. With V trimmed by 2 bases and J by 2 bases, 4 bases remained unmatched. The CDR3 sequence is CASSYRRDRAYEQYF. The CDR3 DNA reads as TGTGCCAGCAGTTACCGGCGGGACAGGGCCTACGAGCAGTACTTC.

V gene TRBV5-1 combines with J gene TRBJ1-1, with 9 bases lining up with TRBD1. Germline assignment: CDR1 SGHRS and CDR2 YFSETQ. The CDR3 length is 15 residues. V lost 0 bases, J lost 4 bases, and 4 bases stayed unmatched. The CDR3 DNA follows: TGCGCCAGCAGCTTGGTGGGGACAGGGAGCACTGAAGCTTTCTTT. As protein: CASSLVGTGSTEAFF. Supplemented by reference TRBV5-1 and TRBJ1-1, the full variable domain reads KAGVTQTPRYLIKTRGQQVTLSCSPISGHRSVSWYQQTPGQGLQFLFEYFSETQRNKGNFPGRFSGRQFSNSRSEMNVSTLELGDSALYLCASSLVGTGSTEAFFGQGTRLTVV.

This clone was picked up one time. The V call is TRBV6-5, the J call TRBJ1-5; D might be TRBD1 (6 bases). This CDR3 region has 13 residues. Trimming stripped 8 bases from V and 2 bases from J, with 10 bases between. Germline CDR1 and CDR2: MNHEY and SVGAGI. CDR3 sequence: CASWPGGNQPQHF. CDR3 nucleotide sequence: TGTGCCAGCTGGCCAGGGGGCAATCAGCCCCAGCATTTT.

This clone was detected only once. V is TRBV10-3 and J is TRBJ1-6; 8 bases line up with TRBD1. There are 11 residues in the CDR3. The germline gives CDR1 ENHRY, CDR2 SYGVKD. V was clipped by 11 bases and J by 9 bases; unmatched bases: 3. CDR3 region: CAGQGVSPLHF. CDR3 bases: TGTGCCGGACAGGGAGTTTCACCCCTCCACTTT.

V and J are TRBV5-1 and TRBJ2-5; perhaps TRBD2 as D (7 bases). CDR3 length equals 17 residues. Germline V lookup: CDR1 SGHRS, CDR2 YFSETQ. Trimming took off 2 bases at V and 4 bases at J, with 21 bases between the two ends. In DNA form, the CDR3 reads TGCGCCAGCAGCTTACCAAGGGGGAGGGCGGAGGGAGAGACCCAGTACTTC. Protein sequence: CASSLPRGRAEGETQYF.

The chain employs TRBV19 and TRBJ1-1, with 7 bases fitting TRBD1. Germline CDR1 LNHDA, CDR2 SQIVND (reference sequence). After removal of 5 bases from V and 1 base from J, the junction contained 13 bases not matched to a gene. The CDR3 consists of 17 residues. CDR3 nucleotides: TGTGCCAGTAGTGTCAACAGGGGCAGAGGGGGGAACACTGAAGCTTTCTTT. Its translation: CASSVNRGRGGNTEAFF. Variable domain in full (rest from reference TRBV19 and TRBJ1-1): DGGITQSPKYLFRKEGQNVTLSCEQNLNHDAMYWYRQDPGQGLRLIYYSQIVNDFQKGDIAEGYSVSREKKESFPLTVTSAQKNPTAFYLCASSVNRGRGGNTEAFFGQGTRLTVV.

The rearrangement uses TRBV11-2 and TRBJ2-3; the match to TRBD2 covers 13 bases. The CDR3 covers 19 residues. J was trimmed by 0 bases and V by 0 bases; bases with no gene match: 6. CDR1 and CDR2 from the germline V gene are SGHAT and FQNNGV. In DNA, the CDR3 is TGTGCCAGCAGCTTAGAAGGGACTAGCGGGGCCTCCAGCACAGATACGCAGTATTTT. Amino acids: CASSLEGTSGASSTDTQYF.

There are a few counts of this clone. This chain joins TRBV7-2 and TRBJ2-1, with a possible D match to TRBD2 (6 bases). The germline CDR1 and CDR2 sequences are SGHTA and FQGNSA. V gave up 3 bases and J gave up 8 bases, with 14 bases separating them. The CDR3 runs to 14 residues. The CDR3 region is CASSFYGGGYEQFF. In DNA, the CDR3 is TGTGCCAGCAGCTTTTACGGGGGAGGCTATGAGCAGTTCTTC.